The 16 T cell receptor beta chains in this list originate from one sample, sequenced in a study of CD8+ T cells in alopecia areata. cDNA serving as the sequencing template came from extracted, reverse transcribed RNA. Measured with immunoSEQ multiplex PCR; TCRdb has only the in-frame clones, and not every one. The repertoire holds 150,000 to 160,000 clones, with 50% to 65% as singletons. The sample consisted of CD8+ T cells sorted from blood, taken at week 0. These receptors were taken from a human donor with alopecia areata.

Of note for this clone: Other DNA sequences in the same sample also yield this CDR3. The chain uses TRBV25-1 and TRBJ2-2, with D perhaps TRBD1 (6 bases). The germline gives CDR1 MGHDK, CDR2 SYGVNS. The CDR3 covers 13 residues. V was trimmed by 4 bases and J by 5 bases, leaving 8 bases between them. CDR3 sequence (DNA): TGTGCCAGCAGTGGAAGGGGGACCGGGGAGCTGTTTTTT. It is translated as CASSGRGTGELFF.

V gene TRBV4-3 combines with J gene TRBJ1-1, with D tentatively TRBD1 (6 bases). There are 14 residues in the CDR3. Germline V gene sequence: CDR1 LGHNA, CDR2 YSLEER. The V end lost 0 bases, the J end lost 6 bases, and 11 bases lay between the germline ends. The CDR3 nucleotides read TGCGCCAGCAGCCAAGACAGGGGAGTAGCTGAAGCTTTCTTT. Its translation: CASSQDRGVAEAFF.

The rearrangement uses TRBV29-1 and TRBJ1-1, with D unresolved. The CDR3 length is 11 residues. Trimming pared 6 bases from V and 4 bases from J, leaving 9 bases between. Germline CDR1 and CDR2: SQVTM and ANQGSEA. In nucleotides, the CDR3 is TGCAGCGTCCATAGGTCCACTGAAGCTTTCTTT. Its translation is CSVHRSTEAFF.

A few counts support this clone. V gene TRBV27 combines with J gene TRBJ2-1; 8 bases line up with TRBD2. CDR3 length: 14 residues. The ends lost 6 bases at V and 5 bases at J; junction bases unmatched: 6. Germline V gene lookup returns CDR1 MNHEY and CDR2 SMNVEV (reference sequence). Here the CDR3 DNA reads TGTGCCAGCAGAACGGGGGGGTCAAACAATGAGCAGTTCTTC. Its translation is CASRTGGSNNEQFF.

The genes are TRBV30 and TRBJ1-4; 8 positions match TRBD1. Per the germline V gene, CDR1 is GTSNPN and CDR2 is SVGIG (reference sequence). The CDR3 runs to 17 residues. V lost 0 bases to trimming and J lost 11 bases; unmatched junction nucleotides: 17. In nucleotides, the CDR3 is TGTGCCTGGAGTGTGCGCGATACCGGGACAGGCCGTGCGAAACTGTTTTTT. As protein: CAWSVRDTGTGRAKLFF.

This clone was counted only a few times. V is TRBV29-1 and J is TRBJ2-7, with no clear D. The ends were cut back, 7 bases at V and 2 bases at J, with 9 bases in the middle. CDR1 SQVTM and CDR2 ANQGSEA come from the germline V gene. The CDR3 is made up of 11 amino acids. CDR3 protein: CSAGSPYEQYF. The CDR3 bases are TGCAGCGCTGGGTCCCCCTACGAGCAGTACTTC.

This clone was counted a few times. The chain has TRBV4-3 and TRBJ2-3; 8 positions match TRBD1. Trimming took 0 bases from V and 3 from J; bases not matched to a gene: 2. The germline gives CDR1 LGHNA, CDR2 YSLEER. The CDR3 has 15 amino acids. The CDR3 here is CASSQEDRDTDTQYF. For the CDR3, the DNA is TGCGCCAGCAGCCAAGAGGACAGGGATACAGATACGCAGTATTTT.

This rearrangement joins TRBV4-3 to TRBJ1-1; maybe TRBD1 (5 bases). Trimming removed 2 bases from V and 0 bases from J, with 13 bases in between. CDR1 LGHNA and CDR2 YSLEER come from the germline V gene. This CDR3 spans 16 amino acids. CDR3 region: CASSQITGLMNTEAFF. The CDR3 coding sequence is TGCGCCAGCAGCCAAATAACGGGACTTATGAACACTGAAGCTTTCTTT.

The CDR3 sequence is CASSAVAGRFTDTQYF. CDR3 sequence (DNA): TGTGCCAGCAGCGCGGTGGCAGGGCGTTTCACAGATACGCAGTATTTT. The rearrangement links TRBV7-6 to TRBJ2-3; D is perhaps TRBD1 (5 bases). The germline V gene has CDR1 SGHVS and CDR2 FNYEAQ. Trimming took 5 bases from V and 2 from J, leaving 17 bases between them. CDR3 size: 16 residues.

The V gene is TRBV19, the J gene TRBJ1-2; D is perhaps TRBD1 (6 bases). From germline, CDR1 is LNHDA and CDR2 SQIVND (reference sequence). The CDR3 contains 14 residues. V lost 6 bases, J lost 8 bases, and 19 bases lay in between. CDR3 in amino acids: CASRRGGAGQGYTF. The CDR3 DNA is TGTGCCAGTAGGAGAGGTGGGGCCGGACAGGGCTACACCTTC.

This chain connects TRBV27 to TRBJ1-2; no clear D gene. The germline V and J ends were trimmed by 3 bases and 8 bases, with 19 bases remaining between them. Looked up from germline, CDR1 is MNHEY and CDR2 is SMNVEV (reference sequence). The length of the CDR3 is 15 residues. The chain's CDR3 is CASSLVATSQGGYTF. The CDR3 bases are TGTGCCAGCAGTTTGGTCGCCACATCCCAAGGGGGCTACACCTTC.

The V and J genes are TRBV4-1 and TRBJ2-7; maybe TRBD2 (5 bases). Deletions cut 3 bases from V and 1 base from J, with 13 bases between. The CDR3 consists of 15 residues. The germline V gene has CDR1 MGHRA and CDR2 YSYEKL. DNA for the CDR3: TGCGCCAGCAGCCACAGCAGCGGATGGTCCTACGAGCAGTACTTC. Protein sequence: CASSHSSGWSYEQYF.

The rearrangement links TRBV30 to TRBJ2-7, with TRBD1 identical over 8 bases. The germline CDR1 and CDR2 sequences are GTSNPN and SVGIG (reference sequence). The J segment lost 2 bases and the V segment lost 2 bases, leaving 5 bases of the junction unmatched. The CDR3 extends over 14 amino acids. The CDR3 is CAWSTGQGTYEQYF. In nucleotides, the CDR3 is TGTGCCTGGAGTACAGGACAGGGAACCTACGAGCAGTACTTC.

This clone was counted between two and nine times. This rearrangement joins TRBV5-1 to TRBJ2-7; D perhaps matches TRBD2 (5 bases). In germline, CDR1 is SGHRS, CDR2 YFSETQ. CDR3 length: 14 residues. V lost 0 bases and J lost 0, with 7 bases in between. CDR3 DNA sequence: TGCGCCAGCAGCTTGGGGGCGGGCTCCTACGAGCAGTACTTC. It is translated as CASSLGAGSYEQYF.

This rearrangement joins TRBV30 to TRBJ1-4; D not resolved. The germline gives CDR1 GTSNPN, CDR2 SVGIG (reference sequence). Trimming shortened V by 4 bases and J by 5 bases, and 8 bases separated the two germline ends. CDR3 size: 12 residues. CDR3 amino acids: CAWTRGNEKLFF. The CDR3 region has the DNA TGTGCCTGGACCCGTGGAAATGAAAAACTGTTTTTT.

CDR3 in DNA: TGCGCCAGCAGCCTTACCAGGGGGATCGATCAGCCCCAGCATTTT. As protein: CASSLTRGIDQPQHF. This chain uses TRBV4-1 with TRBJ1-5, with 7 bases matching TRBD1. The CDR3 consists of 15 residues. Germline CDR1 is MGHRA and CDR2 is YSYEKL. Trimming at V came to 4 bases and at J to 5 bases, leaving 8 bases not matched to a gene.